This T cell receptor beta chain was found in a study of blood T cell repertoires in COVID-19. As for the study in general: The United States, Italy and Spain supplied acute and convalescent COVID-19 samples. PBMCs, B-cell-depleted T cells, or T cells provided the cDNA or gDNA that made up the material.

Here immunoSEQ multiplex PCR was the method, and the copy in TCRdb shows in-frame clones only, minus some. The sample lists about 190,000 clones, roughly nine tenths occurring once. This clone was seen more than once but under ten times. The CDR3 runs to 15 residues. Germline trimming cut 5 bases from V and 4 bases from J; bases unmatched to any gene: 6. Germline CDR1 is SGHNT and CDR2 is YYREEE (reference sequence). Sequenced material: peripheral blood. J is TRBJ2-7 and V is TRBV5-4, with 13 bases identical to TRBD2. This sequence was found in a man aged 25-45 years with acute or convalescent COVID-19. CDR3 sequence: CASRARTSGSYEQYF. The CDR3 DNA follows: TGTGCCAGCAGGGCCCGGACTAGCGGGAGTTACGAGCAGTACTTC.